This record looks at one T cell receptor beta chain sequence and its context. Its antigen is still unknown. The record originates from a study of T cell responses to AZD1222 COVID-19 vaccine. Study-wide results and limits: Nearly half of spike-specific TCRs reportedly target variant regions that are unmutated in the B.1.351 and B.1.1.7 variants. Vaccine-associated CD4 TCRs spanned spike, dominant at 160-218 and 743-854. No day 14 peak samples; only post-peak repertoires were characterized. A rise in Spike-specific TCR breadth and depth followed two AZD1222 doses.

CDR3 length equals 14 residues. Libraries were prepared by immunoSEQ multiplex PCR; TCRdb keeps only in-frame clonotypes and omits some of them. The data contain about 140,000 clones, almost 95% of them singletons. The material was peripheral blood, obtained on day 0 of AZD1222 vaccination. This receptor was obtained from an adult in good health. The genes are TRBV21-1 and TRBJ2-1; the table's D call of TRBD2 was not tested on the DNA. TRBV21-1 is tagged as a pseudogene. CDR3 coding DNA: TGTGCCAGCAGCTTACTAGCGGGAGCGTATGAGCAGTTCTTC. As protein: CASSLLAGAYEQFF.